The clone carrying this TCR beta chain has only a few counts. Its target is not known. The sample belongs to a study of T cell repertoires in cytomegalovirus infection. Across the study: Indicated by public TCR beta signatures were CMV infection and matching HLA type.

Overall study findings and caveats: The response measured ex vivo was dominated by TCR beta clonotypes (HLA-C-restricted and CMV-specific). Pooled public TCR beta family frequency picked out CMV carriers with the relevant HLA.

TCRdb reanalysed the reads using MiXCR and keeps one entry per CDR3 protein. This table has 500,000 to 600,000 distinct CDR3 sequences, about 15% appearing once. V shed 3 bases and J shed 5 bases, with 15 bases lying between them. Per the germline V gene, CDR1 is ENHRY and CDR2 is SYGVKD. CDR3 size: 15 residues. The chain has TRBV10-3 and TRBJ2-3, with a weak D call TRBD2 (6 bases). The TCR was taken from a human donor in good health (CMV status not recorded). Some clones in this sample may be carry-over from other donors' samples. Input material: CD8+ T cells from PBMCs. This chain's CDR3 is CAISDPREMVDTQYF. CDR3 DNA: TGTGCCATCAGTGATCCTCGGGAGATGGTAGATACGCAGTATTTT.